This T cell receptor (beta chain) appears in the sequencing data of a study of blood T cell repertoires in COVID-19. Trimming took 7 bases from V and 2 from J; bases not matched to a gene: 6. This CDR3 contains 14 residues. The germline CDR1 and CDR2 sequences are MNHEY and SVGAGI. Followed over time, Seattle patients had been enrolled while infection was active. Data came from immunoSEQ multiplex PCR; TCRdb stores just in-frame clones and leaves some out. Of a few hundred thousand clones listed, approximately 89% are singletons. This clonotype was obtained from a woman aged 25-40 years with COVID-19, enrolled during active disease. Sequenced input: peripheral blood. The V and J genes are TRBV6-5 and TRBJ2-3; 7 bases match TRBD2. The CDR3 region is CASKSGVSTDTQYF. CDR3 coding DNA: TGTGCCAGCAAGAGCGGGGTCTCCACAGATACGCAGTATTTT.